Below are 13 T cell receptor beta chains sequenced from a single sample in a study of siplizumab effects on memory and regulatory T cells. Profiling relied on immunoSEQ multiplex PCR, and the TCRdb table lists in-frame clones only, not all of them. This table holds 110,000 or so clones, just under 95% found once. Sequencing was done on a sample of non-Treg CD4+ T cells sorted from blood. The receptors come from a human donor in good health.

The V and J genes are TRBV4-1 and TRBJ1-2; 7 nucleotides line up with TRBD1. The CDR3 is 16 residues long. CDR1 is MGHRA and CDR2 is YSYEKL in the germline V gene. Trimming cost V 1 base and J 4 bases; bases outside gene matches: 9. The CDR3 nucleotides read TGCGCCAGCAGCCAAGTCGCGTTGGGGGACAGCTATGGCTACACCTTC. It codes for CASSQVALGDSYGYTF.

The CDR3 region has the DNA TGTGCCTGGGGCGGACTGAGCTGGTCCGGGGAGCTGTTTTTT. Amino acid sequence: CAWGGLSWSGELFF. V usage is TRBV30 and J usage is TRBJ2-2, with D possibly TRBD2 on 5 matching bases. Trimming removed 5 bases from V and 6 bases from J, with 16 bases in between. The CDR3 spans 14 residues. CDR1 is GTSNPN, CDR2 SVGIG, per germline (reference sequence). Supplemented by reference TRBV30 and TRBJ2-2, the full variable domain reads SQTIHQWPATLVQPVGSPLSLECTVEGTSNPNLYWYRQAAGRGLQLLFYSVGIGQISSEVPQNLSASRPQDRQFILSSKKLLLSDSGFYLCAWGGLSWSGELFFGEGSRLTVL.

This sequence joins TRBV7-6 and TRBJ2-2; D is possibly TRBD1 or TRBD2 (5 bases each). Trimming shortened V by 6 bases and J by 6 bases, and 14 bases separated the two germline ends. The CDR3 consists of 14 residues. The germline V gene encodes CDR1 SGHVS and CDR2 FNYEAQ. The CDR3 DNA is TGTGCCAGCAGAAAGTACGGGGCCCCCGGGGAGCTGTTTTTT. Protein sequence: CASRKYGAPGELFF. The variable domain in full, with the rest retrieved from reference TRBV7-6 and TRBJ2-2, is GAGVSQSPRYKVTKRGQDVALRCDPISGHVSLYWYRQALGQGPEFLTYFNYEAQQDKSGLPNDRFSAERPEGSISTLTIQRTEQRDSAMYRCASRKYGAPGELFFGEGSRLTVL.

The chain links TRBV4-1 to TRBJ2-2, with D perhaps TRBD1 (6 bases). CDR1 and CDR2 from the germline V gene are MGHRA and YSYEKL. Trimming stripped 4 bases from V and 0 bases from J, with 9 bases between. The CDR3 covers 15 residues. DNA of the CDR3: TGCGCCAGCAGCCTAGGACAGACGAACACCGGGGAGCTGTTTTTT. Translated: CASSLGQTNTGELFF.

CDR3 amino acids: CASSDWGEPYNEQFF. The CDR3 nucleotides are TGTGCCAGCAGTGATTGGGGGGAACCCTACAATGAGCAGTTCTTC. V usage is TRBV27 and J usage is TRBJ2-1; D might be TRBD2 (6 bases). Germline V gene lookup returns CDR1 MNHEY and CDR2 SMNVEV (reference sequence). The CDR3 is 15 residues long. V was shortened by 5 bases and J by 2 bases, with 13 bases between the two germline ends.

The chain joins TRBV7-3 to TRBJ2-1; TRBD2 matches 8 bases. The CDR3 has 14 residues. The V gene's germline CDR1 is SGHTA and CDR2 FQGTGA. Trimming removed 4 bases from V and 4 bases from J; junction bases left unmatched: 3. CDR3: CASSSRGGYNEQFF. CDR3 coding DNA: TGTGCCAGCAGCTCCCGGGGGGGTTACAATGAGCAGTTCTTC.

This clone has a handful of counts. The J gene is TRBJ2-3, the V gene TRBV9; a possible D gene is TRBD2 (5 bases). The V and J ends lost 0 bases and 4 bases respectively, with 12 bases between them. Germline CDR1 and CDR2: SGDLS and YYNGEE. The length of the CDR3 is 15 residues. This CDR3 is CASSVALPGADTQYF. CDR3 nucleotide sequence: TGTGCCAGCAGCGTAGCTTTGCCCGGGGCAGATACGCAGTATTTT.

The chain uses TRBV10-3 and TRBJ2-7; D is tentatively TRBD1 or TRBD2 (5 bases each). Per germline, CDR1 ENHRY and CDR2 SYGVKD. This CDR3 comprises 14 residues. Trimming shortened V by 6 bases and J by 0 bases, and 12 bases separated the two germline ends. The CDR3 nucleotides read TGTGCCATCAGGGGGACGGGCAGCTCCTACGAGCAGTACTTC. It yields the protein CAIRGTGSSYEQYF.

This clone was picked up one time. This chain joins TRBV6-1 and TRBJ2-5; 13 bases align to TRBD2. Trimming at V came to 1 base and at J to 2 bases, leaving 1 base not matched to a gene. Germline CDR1 reads MNHNS; CDR2 reads SASEGT. This CDR3 is 16 amino acids long. The CDR3 DNA follows: TGTGCCAGCAGTGAAGGACTAGCGGGGGGACAAGAGACCCAGTACTTC. Its protein product is CASSEGLAGGQETQYF.

Here the CDR3 DNA reads TGCGCCAGCTCCCTCCCGGACGGGGGGACTGAAGCTTTCTTT. Translation: CASSLPDGGTEAFF. V and J are TRBV5-1 and TRBJ1-1, with a possible D match to TRBD1 (5 bases). The V gene's germline CDR1 is SGHRS and CDR2 YFSETQ. The V and J ends lost 7 bases and 5 bases respectively, with 18 bases between them. The CDR3 is 14 amino acids.

The V and J genes are TRBV25-1 and TRBJ1-2, with unresolved D. This CDR3 spans 13 amino acids. V dropped 7 bases and J dropped 7 bases, with 16 bases sitting between them. Germline-derived CDR1 and CDR2 are MGHDK and SYGVNS. In DNA, the CDR3 is TGTGCCAGCACCCAAACGGAGGGCAGTGGCTACACCTTC. This encodes CASTQTEGSGYTF.

The gene calls are TRBV6-6 and TRBJ1-1; D might be TRBD1 (5 bases). Germline CDR1 reads MNHNY; CDR2 reads SVGAGI (reference sequence). The length of the CDR3 is 14 residues. V shed 0 bases and J shed 6 bases, with 11 bases lying between them. The CDR3 DNA follows: TGTGCCAGCAGTTACTCTGGGGGAAAGGCTGAAGCTTTCTTT. Its protein product is CASSYSGGKAEAFF.

The chain recombines TRBV29-1 with TRBJ2-3; D is unresolved. This CDR3 spans 14 amino acids. Trimming pared 7 bases from V and 2 bases from J, leaving 16 bases between. CDR1 SQVTM and CDR2 ANQGSEA come from the germline V gene. CDR3 residues: CSALRALVTDTQYF. The CDR3 region has the DNA TGCAGCGCCCTCCGGGCTCTAGTCACAGATACGCAGTATTTT.